Each of the 17 T cell receptor beta chains below was sequenced from the same sample in a study of T cells in Graves' hyperthyroidism and ophthalmopathy. Authors of the study amplified TCR beta CDR3 regions from RNA transcripts. Using the HTBI primer set, a first-round RT-PCR was run on the TCR CDR3. From the multiplex PCR reads, TCRdb called clonotypes with MiXCR, one entry per CDR3 protein. The data show some 740,000 distinct CDR3 sequences, with around 13% seen just once and around 9.6% held by the top ten. Sequencing input: blood. The source of these receptors is a young woman with Graves' hyperthyroidism.

This sequence joins TRBV24-1 and TRBJ2-1; 8 bases are a match to TRBD2. The CDR3 contains 15 residues. The germline CDR1 and CDR2 sequences are KGHDR and SFDVKD. The junction had 9 bases not matched to a gene; V was cut back by 4 bases and J by 8 bases. CDR3 sequence reads: CATSEGGRPLHEQFF. For the CDR3, the DNA is TGTGCCACCAGTGAGGGCGGGAGGCCCCTCCATGAGCAGTTCTTC.

This clonotype has ten or more counts. This chain links TRBV6-2 or TRBV6-3 with TRBJ1-5; D possibly corresponds to TRBD1 (6 bases). Germline-derived CDR1 and CDR2 are MNHEY and SVGEGT. This CDR3 has 15 amino acids. V dropped 5 bases and J dropped 5 bases, with 16 bases sitting between them. Here the CDR3 reads CASSPRGIGYQPQHF. For the CDR3, the DNA is TGTGCCAGCAGTCCGAGGGGGATAGGGTATCAGCCCCAGCATTTT.

This clonotype showed up just a few times. This sequence joins TRBV4-1 and TRBJ2-1; TRBD2 agrees at 11 bases. J was trimmed by 3 bases and V by 3 bases; bases with no gene match: 16. Looked up from germline, CDR1 is MGHRA and CDR2 is YSYEKL. There are 20 residues in the CDR3. CDR3 protein: CASSQRGLAGRKDNYNEQFF. The CDR3 DNA sequence: TGCGCCAGCAGCCAGCGCGGACTAGCGGGTCGGAAGGACAACTACAATGAGCAGTTCTTC.

Many counts were recorded for this clonotype. The J gene is TRBJ2-1, the V gene TRBV3-1, with D maybe TRBD2 (5 bases). The germline CDR1 and CDR2 sequences are LGHDT and YNNKEL (reference sequence). Deletions cut 4 bases from V and 7 bases from J, with 17 bases between. The length of the CDR3 is 15 residues. CDR3 sequence: CASSRTTEVWNEQFF. In nucleotides, the CDR3 is TGTGCCAGCAGCCGGACCACGGAGGTTTGGAATGAGCAGTTCTTC.

This clonotype was found many times. The chain couples TRBV28 to TRBJ2-2; D is perhaps TRBD1 (7 bases). Germline V gene sequence: CDR1 MDHEN, CDR2 SYDVKM. V was cut by 5 bases and J by 1 base, with 26 bases left in between. This CDR3 is 20 amino acids long. The DNA for the CDR3 is TGTGCCAGCAGTGAGGGGTTGACAGGGAGGTTCACGGAGAACACCGGGGAGCTGTTTTTT. This gives the protein CASSEGLTGRFTENTGELFF.

There are many counts of this clonotype. The J gene is TRBJ2-1, the V gene TRBV2, with a tentative D call TRBD2 (6 bases). Germline lookup yields CDR1 SNHLY and CDR2 FYNNEI. This CDR3 spans 15 amino acids. Trimming cost V 0 bases and J 3 bases, with 9 bases left between them. The CDR3 protein is CASSEAGEDYNEQFF. The DNA of the CDR3 is TGTGCCAGCAGTGAAGCGGGGGAGGACTACAATGAGCAGTTCTTC.

A few counts support this clonotype. The chain couples TRBV28 to TRBJ1-4; 7 bases are a match to TRBD1. CDR1 MDHEN and CDR2 SYDVKM come from the germline V gene. The CDR3 is 12 amino acids. J was trimmed by 13 bases and V by 1 base; bases with no gene match: 3. Written as DNA, the CDR3 is TGTGCCAGCAGTTTATTAGGGGGCGGACTGTTTTTT. Residues: CASSLLGGGLFF.

This clonotype was seen more than once but under ten times. CDR3: CASRDGPYEQYF. DNA for the CDR3: TGTGCCAGCCGGGACGGTCCTTACGAGCAGTACTTC. The J gene is TRBJ2-7, the V gene TRBV7-9; the D gene could be TRBD1 or TRBD2 (5 bases each). CDR1 and CDR2 (germline): SEHNR, FQNEAQ (reference sequence). V was cut by 8 bases and J by 4 bases, with 12 bases left in between. This CDR3 comprises 12 residues.

Ten or more counts support this clonotype. The rearrangement uses TRBV30 and TRBJ2-2; D unclear. Germline CDR1 reads GTSNPN; CDR2 reads SVGIG (reference sequence). Trimming removed 0 bases at V and 9 bases at J, with 11 bases between. The length of the CDR3 is 13 residues. CDR3 in amino acids: CAWSVTPLRELFF. DNA of the CDR3: TGTGCCTGGAGTGTAACTCCTTTACGGGAGCTGTTTTTT.

This clonotype has at least ten counts. The gene calls are TRBV28 and TRBJ2-1; D is unclear. The V and J ends lost 6 bases and 0 bases respectively, with 15 bases between them. This CDR3 region has 16 residues. Germline CDR1 reads MDHEN; CDR2 reads SYDVKM. CDR3 sequence (DNA): TGTGCCAGCAGCTTCCAGCGTACTCGCTCCTACAATGAGCAGTTCTTC. This codes for CASSFQRTRSYNEQFF.

This chain uses TRBV29-1 with TRBJ2-1, with D unresolved. Trimming removed 7 bases from V and 8 bases from J, with 9 bases in between. The CDR3 sequence is 10 residues long. CDR1 is SQVTM, CDR2 ANQGSEA, per germline. CDR3 nucleotides: TGCAGCGCCGAGGAGTATGAGCAGTTCTTC. Encoded protein: CSAEEYEQFF.

This clonotype was counted many times. CDR3 nucleotide sequence: TGTGCCATCCCGAGCTTGAATAGCAAGAATGAGCAGTTCTTC. Translating gives CAIPSLNSKNEQFF. This chain joins TRBV2 and TRBJ2-1; D gene uncertain. The ends were cut back, 10 bases at V and 7 bases at J, with 20 bases in the middle. CDR3 size: 14 residues. Germline CDR1 reads SNHLY; CDR2 reads FYNNEI.

Ten or more counts support this clonotype. CDR3 loop: CASSLPGDRGPTEAFF. CDR3 in DNA: TGTGCCAGCAGTTTACCCGGGGACAGGGGGCCCACTGAAGCTTTCTTT. This sequence joins TRBV12-3 or TRBV12-4 and TRBJ1-1, with 12 bases fitting TRBD1. The CDR3 has 16 residues. The junction had 5 bases not matched to a gene; V was cut back by 2 bases and J by 4 bases.

This clonotype was seen only a few times. The rearrangement joins TRBV7-7 to TRBJ2-2; no firm D call. The length of the CDR3 is 13 residues. Germline CDR1 reads SSHAT; CDR2 reads FNYEAQ (reference sequence). The ends were cut back, 6 bases at V and 10 bases at J, with 15 bases in the middle. CDR3 in DNA: TGTGCCAGCAGTCCAGACGGGTTTGAGGAGCTGTTTTTT. The encoded protein is CASSPDGFEELFF.

V and J are TRBV30 and TRBJ2-1; D is uncertain. The ends were cut back, 2 bases at V and 9 bases at J, with 11 bases in the middle. This CDR3 region has 12 residues. Germline CDR1 and CDR2: GTSNPN and SVGIG (reference sequence). The CDR3 loop is CAWSLSLGEQFF. As DNA, the CDR3 is TGTGCCTGGAGTTTATCTTTGGGTGAGCAGTTCTTC. The full variable domain, rest sourced from reference TRBV30 and TRBJ2-1, is SQTIHQWPATLVQPVGSPLSLECTVEGTSNPNLYWYRQAAGRGLQLLFYSVGIGQISSEVPQNLSASRPQDRQFILSSKKLLLSDSGFYLCAWSLSLGEQFFGPGTRLTVL.

This clonotype has at least ten counts. This chain connects TRBV3-1 to TRBJ1-5; D is unclear. Trimming removed 3 bases at V and 4 bases at J, with 7 bases between. Germline CDR1 LGHDT, CDR2 YNNKEL (reference sequence). The CDR3 sequence is 13 residues long. The CDR3 protein is CASSHQRNQPQHF. In nucleotides, the CDR3 is TGTGCCAGCAGCCATCAGAGAAATCAGCCCCAGCATTTT. Based on the CDR3 plus reference TRBV3-1 and TRBJ1-5, the full variable domain is DTAVSQTPKYLVTQMGNDKSIKCEQNLGHDTMYWYKQDSKKFLKIMFSYNNKELIINETVPNRFSPKSPDKAHLNLHINSLELGDSAVYFCASSHQRNQPQHFGDGTRLSIL.

The table lists this clonotype with many counts. The chain recombines TRBV28 with TRBJ2-7; TRBD2 might be the D (6 bases). Trimming stripped 4 bases from V and 0 bases from J, with 16 bases between. CDR1 and CDR2 (germline): MDHEN, SYDVKM. The CDR3 loop spans 16 amino acids. CDR3 nucleotides: TGTGCCAGCAGTTCCCCCCAACTAGCACTCTCCTACGAGCAGTACTTC. Translated: CASSSPQLALSYEQYF.